The 30 T cell receptor beta chains given below trace back to one sample, sequenced in a study of blood T cell repertoires in COVID-19. Libraries were prepared by immunoSEQ multiplex PCR; TCRdb keeps only in-frame clonotypes and omits some of them. Among over 200,000 clones listed, just over 85% were seen once. The sequenced sample consisted of peripheral blood. The receptors originated from a man of 80 years or more with acute or convalescent COVID-19.

The chain links TRBV3-1 (or the pseudogene TRBV3-2) to TRBJ1-4; 8 nucleotides match TRBD1. The ends lost 6 bases at V and 4 bases at J; junction bases unmatched: 7. The germline gives CDR1 LGHDT, CDR2 YNNKEL (reference sequence). CDR3 length equals 15 residues. CDR3 loop: CASRPRQGINEKLFF. CDR3 DNA sequence: TGTGCCAGCAGGCCTAGACAGGGGATTAATGAAAAACTGTTTTTT.

The chain is built from TRBV19 and TRBJ1-1, with TRBD1 matching over 7 bases. The trim removed 4 bases at V and 1 base at J, leaving 6 bases unmatched. The CDR3 loop spans 15 amino acids. Germline V CDR1 and CDR2: LNHDA, SQIVND (reference sequence). CDR3 nucleotides: TGTGCCAGTAGTAACCGACAGGGATGGAACACTGAAGCTTTCTTT. Protein product: CASSNRQGWNTEAFF.

This rearrangement joins TRBV7-3 to TRBJ2-7; 14 bases are a match to TRBD2. V shed 4 bases and J 4 bases; nucleotides not matched to a gene: 9. The CDR3 loop spans 17 amino acids. Germline loops: CDR1 SGHTA, CDR2 FQGTGA. The CDR3 reads CASSSGLAGEDMYEQYF. The CDR3 DNA follows: TGTGCCAGCAGCTCGGGACTAGCGGGAGAGGATATGTACGAGCAGTACTTC.

This chain uses TRBV9 with TRBJ1-5, with D unclear. V was shortened by 3 bases and J by 0 bases, with 22 bases between the two germline ends. CDR1 SGDLS and CDR2 YYNGEE come from the germline V gene. The CDR3 sequence is 19 residues long. As DNA, the CDR3 is TGTGCCAGCAGCGCCCCCCGAGGATGGAAAGGATATAGCAATCAGCCCCAGCATTTT. Translated: CASSAPRGWKGYSNQPQHF.

Only one count was recorded for this clone. This rearrangement joins TRBV12-3 or TRBV12-4 to TRBJ2-5; D gene ambiguous. Trimming took 4 bases from V and 5 from J, leaving 8 bases between them. The CDR3 contains 12 residues. The CDR3 sequence: CASSSLKETQYF. CDR3 in DNA: TGTGCCAGCAGTTCACTAAAGGAGACCCAGTACTTC.

The rearrangement uses TRBV5-4 and TRBJ1-2; maybe TRBD1 (5 bases). The CDR3 spans 14 residues. Germline V CDR1 and CDR2: SGHNT, YYREEE (reference sequence). The V end lost 0 bases, the J end lost 4 bases, and 10 bases lay between the germline ends. The CDR3 nucleotides are TGTGCCAGCAGCTTGGCCAGGGCCTTCTATGGCTACACCTTC. This translates into CASSLARAFYGYTF.

The chain recombines TRBV11-2 with TRBJ1-6, with 7 positions matching TRBD1. CDR3 length equals 13 residues. CDR1 is SGHAT and CDR2 is FQNNGV in the germline V gene. V shed 2 bases and J 16 bases; nucleotides not matched to a gene: 8. CDR3 amino acids: CASSLNPGQRLHF. As DNA, the CDR3 is TGTGCCAGCAGCTTAAATCCGGGACAGCGGCTCCACTTT.

The sample holds a few counts of this clone. This chain links TRBV18 with TRBJ2-7; 15 bases fit TRBD2. Trimming at V came to 6 bases and at J to 6 bases, leaving 6 bases not matched to a gene. The CDR3 has 15 residues. CDR1 and CDR2 (germline): KGHSH, LQKENI. In DNA, the CDR3 is TGTGCCAGCTCCAGGACTAGCGGGAGGGCCCCCGAGCAGTACTTC. Its translation is CASSRTSGRAPEQYF.

The chain combines TRBV6-2 or TRBV6-3 with TRBJ2-5; D unclear. V was trimmed by 2 bases and J by 2 bases, leaving 6 bases between them. CDR1 and CDR2 (germline): MNHEY, SVGEGT. This CDR3 has 13 amino acids. For the CDR3, the DNA is TGTGCCAGCAGTTACGTCCCACAAGAGACCCAGTACTTC. It specifies CASSYVPQETQYF.

This rearrangement joins TRBV24-1 to TRBJ2-5; D perhaps matches TRBD1 (6 bases). CDR3 length: 15 amino acids. Looked up from germline, CDR1 is KGHDR and CDR2 is SFDVKD. V was shortened by 4 bases and J by 5 bases, with 16 bases between the two germline ends. CDR3 nucleotide sequence: TGTGCCACCAGTGACGGGACACCCCTCGTCGAGACCCAGTACTTC. As protein: CATSDGTPLVETQYF.

This clone has a single count. The CDR3 region is CASSYSRSGSYEQYV. The CDR3 DNA is TGTGCCAGCAGTTACTCGAGGTCGGGATCCTACGAGCAGTACGTC. V and J are TRBV6-5 and TRBJ2-7, with D maybe TRBD2 (5 bases). Germline-derived CDR1 and CDR2 are MNHEY and SVGAGI. Trimming removed 0 bases at V and 1 base at J, with 10 bases between. The CDR3 spans 15 residues.

J is TRBJ1-1 and V is TRBV10-3, with D possibly matching TRBD1 (6 bases). This CDR3 is 14 amino acids long. CDR1 and CDR2 (germline): ENHRY, SYGVKD. V was pared by 5 bases and J by 3 bases, with 13 bases between. CDR3 bases: TGTGCCATCAGTCCCCAGGGGTTTTACACTGAAGCTTTCTTT. It encodes CAISPQGFYTEAFF.

The J gene is TRBJ2-1, the V gene TRBV6-5, with D maybe TRBD2 (5 bases). Per the germline V gene, CDR1 is MNHEY and CDR2 is SVGAGI. This CDR3 comprises 14 residues. Trimming took off 3 bases at V and 2 bases at J, with 8 bases between the two ends. The CDR3 loop reads CASSYEGPYNEQFF. The CDR3 nucleotides are TGTGCCAGCAGTTATGAGGGTCCCTACAATGAGCAGTTCTTC.

This clone was seen just once. The V gene is TRBV5-5, the J gene TRBJ1-1, with 9 bases that match TRBD1. This CDR3 spans 16 amino acids. The V and J ends lost 4 bases and 4 bases, in that order; junction bases with no gene match: 11. In germline, CDR1 is SGHKS, CDR2 YYEKEE (reference sequence). The CDR3 region is CASSPLTGGGFTEAFF. The CDR3 DNA follows: TGTGCCAGCAGCCCGCTGACAGGGGGAGGGTTCACTGAAGCTTTCTTT.

The DNA for the CDR3 is TGTGCCAGCTCACTGAGGGAGGGGAGATACAATGAGCAGTTCTTC. Its translation: CASSLREGRYNEQFF. V gene TRBV18 combines with J gene TRBJ2-1, with 7 nucleotides matching TRBD2. J was trimmed by 4 bases and V by 4 bases; bases with no gene match: 7. CDR1 and CDR2 from the germline V gene are KGHSH and LQKENI. The CDR3 is 15 residues long.

The CDR3 coding sequence is TGTGCCACCAGTTTAGAGGGGGCCGGCACCGGGGAGCTGTTTTTT. It yields the protein CATSLEGAGTGELFF. This sequence joins TRBV24-1 and TRBJ2-2, with 7 positions matching TRBD1. The germline CDR1 and CDR2 sequences are KGHDR and SFDVKD. The V gene end was trimmed by 6 bases and the J gene end by 4 bases; junction bases not matched to a gene: 7. The CDR3 contains 15 residues.

V gene TRBV5-1 combines with J gene TRBJ1-1, with TRBD1 matching 8 bases. The junction had 11 bases not matched to a gene; V was cut back by 5 bases and J by 8 bases. This CDR3 spans 14 amino acids. Per germline, CDR1 SGHRS and CDR2 YFSETQ. Here the CDR3 DNA reads TGCGCCAGCAGTTCGGGGGGACAGGTCCCCGAAGCTTTCTTT. Amino acids: CASSSGGQVPEAFF.

The V call is TRBV7-9, the J call TRBJ2-7, with 7 nucleotides matching TRBD1. The CDR3 consists of 16 residues. Germline V gene lookup returns CDR1 SEHNR and CDR2 FQNEAQ (reference sequence). V shed 1 base and J 3 bases; nucleotides not matched to a gene: 9. The CDR3 here is CASSLVGPGTDYEQYF. The CDR3 DNA sequence: TGTGCCAGCAGCTTAGTGGGTCCCGGGACAGACTACGAGCAGTACTTC. Looking up the rest from reference TRBV7-9 and TRBJ2-7 gives the full variable domain: DTGVSQNPRHKITKRGQNVTFRCDPISEHNRLYWYRQTLGQGPEFLTYFQNEAQLEKSRLLSDRFSAERPKGSFSTLEIQRTEQGDSAMYLCASSLVGPGTDYEQYFGPGTRLTVT.

Concerning this clone: An end of the junction differs from the germline gene, which may be a read error. The chain has TRBV7-8 and TRBJ2-1; 12 nucleotides agree with TRBD2. The CDR3 is 15 amino acids. Germline loops: CDR1 SGHVS, CDR2 FQNEAQ. CDR3 DNA: TGTGCCAGCAGCCTAGCGGGAGGGCCCTACAATGAGCAGTTCTTC. Encoded protein: CASSLAGGPYNEQFF.

The V and J genes are TRBV20-1 and TRBJ1-2; no definite D call. Germline V lookup: CDR1 DFQATT, CDR2 SNEGSKA (reference sequence). V was cut by 3 bases and J by 1 base, with 6 bases left in between. The CDR3 has 12 amino acids. DNA for the CDR3: TGCAGTGCTAGTGGGCTTAACTATGGCTACACCTTC. It yields the protein CSASGLNYGYTF.

The genes are TRBV15 and TRBJ2-5; D unresolved. Trimming pared 6 bases from V and 7 bases from J, leaving 18 bases between. The length of the CDR3 is 14 residues. Germline assignment: CDR1 LNHNV and CDR2 YYDKDF (reference sequence). The CDR3 nucleotides are TGTGCCACCAGTCCCAGGCCCGTAGTAGGGACCCAGTACTTC. Translated: CATSPRPVVGTQYF.

Only a few counts were recorded for this clone. The CDR3 nucleotides read TGTGCCAGCAGCAACACTAGTAGCGAGCAGTACTTC. The encoded protein is CASSNTSSEQYF. The V and J genes are TRBV5-4 and TRBJ2-7, with D possibly matching TRBD2 (5 bases). V shed 4 bases and J shed 6 bases, with 11 bases lying between them. This CDR3 contains 12 residues. Per the germline V gene, CDR1 is SGHNT and CDR2 is YYREEE (reference sequence).

The chain employs TRBV29-1 and TRBJ1-2; D might be TRBD1 (6 bases). Germline V gene sequence: CDR1 SQVTM, CDR2 ANQGSEA. V lost 7 bases to trimming and J lost 6 bases, with 18 bases between them. The CDR3 spans 13 residues. CDR3 region: CSAAGGARDGYTF. The CDR3 DNA is TGCAGCGCCGCCGGGGGGGCCAGGGATGGCTACACCTTC.

The rearrangement links TRBV6-2 or TRBV6-3 to TRBJ1-6; D perhaps matches TRBD1 (5 bases). The CDR3 length is 15 residues. Per germline, CDR1 MNHEY and CDR2 SVGEGT. Trimming pared 2 bases from V and 2 bases from J, leaving 7 bases between. CDR3: CASSYRQPYNSPLHF. The DNA of the CDR3 is TGTGCCAGCAGTTACAGACAGCCCTATAATTCACCCCTCCACTTT.

The chain links TRBV5-4 to TRBJ2-7; TRBD2 agrees at 10 bases. The length of the CDR3 is 13 residues. V trimming: 4 bases; J trimming: 3 bases; junction bases outside the gene matches: 1. Germline CDR1 SGHNT, CDR2 YYREEE (reference sequence). The CDR3 DNA reads as TGTGCCAGCAGCGGGACTAGCGTCTACGAGCAGTACTTC. Translating gives CASSGTSVYEQYF.

The genes are TRBV7-2 and TRBJ2-3; TRBD2 is a possible D gene (6 bases). Trimming removed 5 bases at V and 1 base at J, with 13 bases between. Germline V gives CDR1 SGHTA, CDR2 FQGNSA. The CDR3 consists of 15 residues. CDR3 coding DNA: TGTGCCAGCAGCAGCGGAGGGCTGGGCACAGATACGCAGTATTTT. The encoded protein is CASSSGGLGTDTQYF. Looking up the rest from reference TRBV7-2 and TRBJ2-3 gives the full variable domain: GAGVSQSPSNKVTEKGKDVELRCDPISGHTALYWYRQSLGQGLEFLIYFQGNSAPDKSGLPSDRFSAERTGGSVSTLTIQRTQQEDSAVYLCASSSGGLGTDTQYFGPGTRLTVL.

This sequence joins TRBV24-1 and TRBJ1-1; D unresolved. The CDR3 runs to 12 residues. The V end lost 7 bases, the J end lost 1 base, and 6 bases lay between the germline ends. Per germline, CDR1 KGHDR and CDR2 SFDVKD. Here the CDR3 reads CATRRGNTEAFF. CDR3 nucleotide sequence: TGTGCCACCAGACGGGGGAACACTGAAGCTTTCTTT.

V usage is TRBV6-6 and J usage is TRBJ2-2, with 7 bases fitting TRBD2. The germline gives CDR1 MNHNY, CDR2 SVGAGI (reference sequence). The CDR3 loop spans 14 amino acids. Trimming removed 3 bases from V and 4 bases from J; junction bases left unmatched: 2. The chain's CDR3 is CASSYASGTGELFF. CDR3 nucleotides: TGTGCCAGCAGTTATGCTAGCGGCACCGGGGAGCTGTTTTTT.

J is TRBJ1-2 and V is TRBV27; 9 positions match TRBD1. J gave up 5 bases and V 4 bases, and 2 bases lay outside the gene matches. Germline V gene lookup returns CDR1 MNHEY and CDR2 SMNVEV (reference sequence). The CDR3 loop spans 13 amino acids. The CDR3, as DNA: TGTGCCAGCAGTTCGACAGGGGGTTATGGCTACACCTTC. Residues: CASSSTGGYGYTF.

The rearrangement links TRBV19 to TRBJ1-5, with 8 bases lining up with TRBD1. V lost 9 bases and J lost 7; bases outside the gene matches: 8. Germline values: CDR1 LNHDA, CDR2 SQIVND (reference sequence). The CDR3 contains 13 residues. The CDR3: CASRLGQGQPQHF. The DNA of the CDR3 is TGTGCCAGCCGCCTTGGACAGGGCCAGCCCCAGCATTTT.